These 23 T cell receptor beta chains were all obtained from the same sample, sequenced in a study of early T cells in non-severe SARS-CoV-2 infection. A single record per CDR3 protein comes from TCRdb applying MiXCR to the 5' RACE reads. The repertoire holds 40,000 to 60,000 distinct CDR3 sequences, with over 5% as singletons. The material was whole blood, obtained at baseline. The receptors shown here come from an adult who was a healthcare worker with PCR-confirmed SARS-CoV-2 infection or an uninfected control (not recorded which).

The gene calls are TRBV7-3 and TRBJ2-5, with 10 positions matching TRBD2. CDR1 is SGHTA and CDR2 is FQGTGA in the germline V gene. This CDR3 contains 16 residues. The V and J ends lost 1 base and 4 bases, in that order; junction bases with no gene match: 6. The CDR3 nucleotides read TGTGCCAGCAGCTTAAGATCTAGCGGGAGAGGAGAGACCCAGTACTTC. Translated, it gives CASSLRSSGRGETQYF.

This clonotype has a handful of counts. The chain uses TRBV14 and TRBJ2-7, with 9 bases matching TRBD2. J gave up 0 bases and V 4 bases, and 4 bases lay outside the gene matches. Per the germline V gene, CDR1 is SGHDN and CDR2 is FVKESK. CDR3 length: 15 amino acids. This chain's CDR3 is CASSPSGVSSYEQYF. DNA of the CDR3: TGTGCCAGCAGCCCTAGCGGGGTGAGCTCCTACGAGCAGTACTTC.

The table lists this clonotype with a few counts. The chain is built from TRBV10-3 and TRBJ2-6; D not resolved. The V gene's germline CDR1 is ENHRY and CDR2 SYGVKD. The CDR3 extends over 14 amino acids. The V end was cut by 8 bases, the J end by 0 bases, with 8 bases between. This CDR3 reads CAIYGDSGANVLTF. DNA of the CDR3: TGTGCCATCTATGGCGACTCTGGGGCCAACGTCCTGACTTTC.

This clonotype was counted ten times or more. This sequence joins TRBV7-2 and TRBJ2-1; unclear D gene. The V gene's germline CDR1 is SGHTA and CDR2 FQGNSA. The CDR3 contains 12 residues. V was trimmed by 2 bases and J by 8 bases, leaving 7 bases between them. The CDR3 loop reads CASSLNLYEQFF. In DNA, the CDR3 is TGTGCCAGCAGCTTAAATTTGTATGAGCAGTTCTTC. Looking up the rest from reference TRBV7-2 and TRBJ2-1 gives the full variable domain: GAGVSQSPSNKVTEKGKDVELRCDPISGHTALYWYRQSLGQGLEFLIYFQGNSAPDKSGLPSDRFSAERTGGSVSTLTIQRTQQEDSAVYLCASSLNLYEQFFGPGTRLTVL.

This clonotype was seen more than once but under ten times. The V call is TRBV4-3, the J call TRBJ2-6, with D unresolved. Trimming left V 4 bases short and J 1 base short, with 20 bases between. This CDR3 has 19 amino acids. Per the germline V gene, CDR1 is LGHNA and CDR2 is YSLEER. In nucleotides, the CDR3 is TGCGCCAGCAGCCGCGTAAGGGCGAAAGGCCGATCTGGGGCCAACGTCCTGACTTTC. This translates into CASSRVRAKGRSGANVLTF.

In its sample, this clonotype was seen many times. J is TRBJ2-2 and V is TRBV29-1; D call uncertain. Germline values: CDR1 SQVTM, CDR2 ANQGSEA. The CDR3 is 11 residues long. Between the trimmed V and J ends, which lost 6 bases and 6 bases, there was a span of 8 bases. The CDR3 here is CSVSEAGELFF. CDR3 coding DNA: TGCAGCGTGTCAGAGGCCGGGGAGCTGTTTTTT.

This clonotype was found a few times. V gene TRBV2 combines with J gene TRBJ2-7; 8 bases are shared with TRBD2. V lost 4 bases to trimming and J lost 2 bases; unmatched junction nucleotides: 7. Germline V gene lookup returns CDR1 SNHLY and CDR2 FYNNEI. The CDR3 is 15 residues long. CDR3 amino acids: CASSAPSGLTYEQYF. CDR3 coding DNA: TGTGCCAGCAGTGCCCCTAGCGGGCTTACCTACGAGCAGTACTTC.

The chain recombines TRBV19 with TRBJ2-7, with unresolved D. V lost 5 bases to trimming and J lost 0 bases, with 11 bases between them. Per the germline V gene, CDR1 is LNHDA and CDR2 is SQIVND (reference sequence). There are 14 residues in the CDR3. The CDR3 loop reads CASSLRTDSYEQYF. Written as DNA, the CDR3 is TGTGCCAGTAGTTTACGGACGGACTCCTACGAGCAGTACTTC.

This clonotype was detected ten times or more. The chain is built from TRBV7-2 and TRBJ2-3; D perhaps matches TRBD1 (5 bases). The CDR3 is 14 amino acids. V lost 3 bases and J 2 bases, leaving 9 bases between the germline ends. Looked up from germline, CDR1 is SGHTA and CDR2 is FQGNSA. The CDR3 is CASSFRDFTDTQYF. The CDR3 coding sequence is TGTGCCAGCAGCTTCAGGGATTTCACAGATACGCAGTATTTT.

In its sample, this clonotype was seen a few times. CDR3 amino acids: CSVEVDRPETQYF. DNA of the CDR3: TGCAGCGTTGAAGTCGACAGGCCAGAGACCCAGTACTTC. The rearrangement joins TRBV29-1 to TRBJ2-5, with D possibly being TRBD1 (6 bases). CDR1 and CDR2 from the germline V gene are SQVTM and ANQGSEA. V was cut by 1 base and J by 4 bases, with 10 bases left in between. The CDR3 has 13 residues.

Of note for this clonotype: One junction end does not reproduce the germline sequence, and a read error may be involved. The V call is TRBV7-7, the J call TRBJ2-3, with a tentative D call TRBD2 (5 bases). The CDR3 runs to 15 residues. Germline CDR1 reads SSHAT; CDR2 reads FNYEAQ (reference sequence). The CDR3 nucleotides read TGTGCTAGCAGCCCTGGACTCCTTTCCACAGATACGCAGTATTTT. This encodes CASSPGLLSTDTQYF.

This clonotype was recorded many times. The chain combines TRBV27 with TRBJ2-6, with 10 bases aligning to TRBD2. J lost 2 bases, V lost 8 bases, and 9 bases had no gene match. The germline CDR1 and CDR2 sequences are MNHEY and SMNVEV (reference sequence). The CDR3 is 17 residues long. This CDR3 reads CASARGLAGAGANVLTF. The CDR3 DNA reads TGTGCCAGCGCCCGGGGGCTAGCGGGAGCTGGGGCCAACGTCCTGACTTTC.

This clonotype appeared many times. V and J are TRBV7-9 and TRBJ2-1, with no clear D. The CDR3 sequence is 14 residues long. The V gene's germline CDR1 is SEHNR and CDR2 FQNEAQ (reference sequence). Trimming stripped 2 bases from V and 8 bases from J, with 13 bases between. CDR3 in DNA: TGTGCCAGCAGCTTAATCGTCAGTAGGGATGAGCAGTTCTTC. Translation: CASSLIVSRDEQFF.

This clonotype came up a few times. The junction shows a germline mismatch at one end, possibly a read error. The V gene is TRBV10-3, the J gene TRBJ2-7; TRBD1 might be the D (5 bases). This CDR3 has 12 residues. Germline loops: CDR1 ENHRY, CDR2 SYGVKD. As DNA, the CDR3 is TGTGCCATCAGTGAGGGACATGGCCCCCGAAACTTC. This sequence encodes CAISEGHGPRNF.

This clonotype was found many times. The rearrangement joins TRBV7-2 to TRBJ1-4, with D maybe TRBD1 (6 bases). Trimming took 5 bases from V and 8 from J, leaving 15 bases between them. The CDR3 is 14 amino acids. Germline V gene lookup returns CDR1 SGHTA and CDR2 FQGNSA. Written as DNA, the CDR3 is TGTGCCAGCAGCCTAGTAGGGGGGGTGGAAAAACTGTTTTTT. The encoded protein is CASSLVGGVEKLFF.

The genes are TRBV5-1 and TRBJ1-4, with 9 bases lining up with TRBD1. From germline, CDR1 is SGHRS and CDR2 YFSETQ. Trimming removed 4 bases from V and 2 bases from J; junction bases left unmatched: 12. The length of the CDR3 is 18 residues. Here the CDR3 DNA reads TGCGCCAGCAGCCCGGGGACAGGGAGAATAGGGACTAATGAAAAACTGTTTTTT. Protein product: CASSPGTGRIGTNEKLFF.

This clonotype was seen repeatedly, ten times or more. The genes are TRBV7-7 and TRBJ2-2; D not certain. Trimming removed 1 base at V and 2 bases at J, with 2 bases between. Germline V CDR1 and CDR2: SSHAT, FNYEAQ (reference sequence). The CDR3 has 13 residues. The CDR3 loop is CASSLGNTGELFF. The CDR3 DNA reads TGTGCCAGCAGCTTAGGAAACACCGGGGAGCTGTTTTTT.

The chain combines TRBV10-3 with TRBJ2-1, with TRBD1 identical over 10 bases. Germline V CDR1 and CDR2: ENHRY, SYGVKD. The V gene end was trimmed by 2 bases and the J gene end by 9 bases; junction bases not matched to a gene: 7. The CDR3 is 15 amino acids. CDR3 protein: CAISEGQGDWSEQFF. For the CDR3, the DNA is TGTGCCATCAGTGAGGGACAGGGGGATTGGTCTGAGCAGTTCTTC.

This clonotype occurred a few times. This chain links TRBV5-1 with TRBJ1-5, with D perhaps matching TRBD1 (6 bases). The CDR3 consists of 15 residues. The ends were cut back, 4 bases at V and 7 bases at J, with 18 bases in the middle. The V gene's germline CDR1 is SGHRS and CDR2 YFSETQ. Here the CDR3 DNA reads TGCGCCAGCAGCCTGGACAGCGGTTCCGAGCAGCCCCAGCATTTT. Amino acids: CASSLDSGSEQPQHF.

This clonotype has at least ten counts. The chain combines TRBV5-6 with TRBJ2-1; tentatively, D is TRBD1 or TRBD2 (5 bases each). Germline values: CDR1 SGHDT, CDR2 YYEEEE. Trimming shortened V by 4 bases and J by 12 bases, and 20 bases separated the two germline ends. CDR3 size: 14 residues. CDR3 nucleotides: TGTGCCAGCAGCCACCGGGACGTGCCGCTCGGGCAGTTCTTC. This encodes CASSHRDVPLGQFF.

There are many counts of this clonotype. CDR3 amino acids: CASRLAGSNTGELFF. For the CDR3, the DNA is TGTGCCAGCAGACTAGCGGGCTCGAACACCGGGGAGCTGTTTTTT. The gene calls are TRBV6-2 or TRBV6-3 and TRBJ2-2, with 9 bases identical to TRBD2. The germline CDR1 and CDR2 sequences are MNHEY and SVGEGT. The CDR3 contains 15 residues. Losses at the gene ends were 6 bases for V and 0 bases for J; bases not matched to a gene: 2.

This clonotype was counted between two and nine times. CDR3 sequence reads: CASSSGLAGGGEQFF. In DNA, the CDR3 is TGTGCCAGCAGTTCGGGACTAGCGGGAGGAGGTGAGCAGTTCTTC. This rearrangement joins TRBV28 to TRBJ2-1, with 15 bases that match TRBD2. After removal of 4 bases from V and 9 bases from J, the junction contained 4 bases not matched to a gene. Germline V lookup: CDR1 MDHEN, CDR2 SYDVKM. This CDR3 region has 15 residues.

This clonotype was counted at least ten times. CDR3 sequence (DNA): TGTGCCAGCAGTTTTCAGGGGCGGAAAACTGAAGCTTTCTTT. It encodes CASSFQGRKTEAFF. J is TRBJ1-1 and V is TRBV27; TRBD1 is a possible D gene (6 bases). CDR3 length equals 14 residues. Per germline, CDR1 MNHEY and CDR2 SMNVEV (reference sequence). V was trimmed by 3 bases and J by 5 bases, leaving 13 bases between them.